The entry that follows covers one T cell receptor (beta chain) sequence. Diagnostic criteria for definite or probable disease, in their recently defined form, were met by the patients with Susac syndrome. When the RNA was reverse transcribed, random hexamers were used with an input of about 0.5 to 1 ug. From the immunoSEQ multiplex PCR reads, TCRdb called clonotypes with MiXCR, one entry per CDR3 protein. The table records about 190,000 distinct CDR3 sequences, around 95% of them present only once. The sample is drawn from a study of CD8 T cells in Susac syndrome. The sequence derives from a human donor with Susac syndrome. Sequences were obtained from CD8+ T cells from PBMCs.

CDR3 region: CSAREPGARGYTF. The CDR3 region has the DNA TGCAGTGCTAGAGAGCCGGGGGCGAGGGGCTACACCTTC. The chain links TRBV20-1 to TRBJ1-2, with D perhaps TRBD1 (6 bases). The length of the CDR3 is 13 residues. Deletions cut 0 bases from V and 8 bases from J, with 13 bases between. The germline V gene has CDR1 DFQATT and CDR2 SNEGSKA (reference sequence).